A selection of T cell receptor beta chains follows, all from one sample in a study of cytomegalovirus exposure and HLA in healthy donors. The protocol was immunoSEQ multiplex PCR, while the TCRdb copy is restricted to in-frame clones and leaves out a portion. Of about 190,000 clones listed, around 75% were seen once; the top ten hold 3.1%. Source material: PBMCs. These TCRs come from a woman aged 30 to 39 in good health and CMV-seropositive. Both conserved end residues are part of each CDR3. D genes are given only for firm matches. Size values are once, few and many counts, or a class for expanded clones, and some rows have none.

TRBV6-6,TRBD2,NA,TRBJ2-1,TGTGCCAGCACTTCACTAGCGGGGGTCGCCGCGGATGAGCAGTTCTTC,CASTSLAGVAADEQFF
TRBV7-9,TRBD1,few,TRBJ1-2,TGTGCCAGCAACTTACCGCAGGGGGGCGGCTACACCTTC,CASNLPQGGGYTF
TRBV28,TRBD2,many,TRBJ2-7,TGTGCCAGCAGCCTTAGCGGGAGTCTCCTCTCTAGCTCCTACGAGCAGTACTTC,CASSLSGSLLSSSYEQYF
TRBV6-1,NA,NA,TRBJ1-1,TGTGCCAGCAATCAGGGGATCATGAACACTGAAGCTTTCTTT,CASNQGIMNTEAFF
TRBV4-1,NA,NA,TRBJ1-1,TGCGCCAGCAGCCAAGAAAATGAGTTCTCTGAAGCTTTCTTT,CASSQENEFSEAFF
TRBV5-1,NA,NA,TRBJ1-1,TGCGCCAGCAGCTCCGAACAGGGCGTGAACACTGAAGCTTTCTTT,CASSSEQGVNTEAFF
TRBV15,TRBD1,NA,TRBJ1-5,TGTGCCACCAGTCCACGGACAGGGGCGGTTCAGCCCCAGCATTTT,CATSPRTGAVQPQHF
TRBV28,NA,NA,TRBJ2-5,TGTGCCAGCCACGGAGATTACAGGGACCGAGAGACCCAGTACTTC,CASHGDYRDRETQYF
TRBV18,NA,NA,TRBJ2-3,TGTGCCAGCTCCCCCGGGAAGGGTAGGACAGATACGCAGTATTTT,CASSPGKGRTDTQYF
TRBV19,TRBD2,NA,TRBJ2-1,TGTGCCAGTAGTCTGAGCGGGAGCTCCTACAATGAGCAGTTCTTC,CASSLSGSSYNEQFF
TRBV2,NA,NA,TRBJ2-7,TGTGCCAGCAGTGAAGGGCTAGCGTACGAGCAGTACTTC,CASSEGLAYEQYF
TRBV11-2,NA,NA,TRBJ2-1,TGTGCCAGCAGCTTGGGCCCAAGCTCCTACAATGAGCAGTTCTTC,CASSLGPSSYNEQFF
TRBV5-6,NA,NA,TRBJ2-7,TGTGCCAGCAGCTTTCGCTCCTACGAGCAGTACTTC,CASSFRSYEQYF
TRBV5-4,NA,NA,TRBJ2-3,TGTGCCAGCAGCTTGCGCGGCTCCACAGATACGCAGTATTTT,CASSLRGSTDTQYF
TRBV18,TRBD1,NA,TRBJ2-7,TGTGCCAGCTCGCCGACAGGGGGCTTGATTTACGAGCAGTACTTC,CASSPTGGLIYEQYF
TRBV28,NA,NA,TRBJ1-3,TGTGCCAGCAGTCCACTCCATGACAGCATCTCTGGAAACACCATATATTTT,CASSPLHDSISGNTIYF
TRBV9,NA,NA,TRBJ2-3,TGTGCCAGCACCCCGAGGAGGGTTAGCACAGATACGCAGTATTTT,CASTPRRVSTDTQYF
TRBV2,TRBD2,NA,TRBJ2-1,TGTGCCAGCAGTAAGCCCCAAGCGGGAGCTAATAAAGAGCAGTTCTTC,CASSKPQAGANKEQFF
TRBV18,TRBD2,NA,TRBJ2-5,TGTGCCAGCTCCCTAGCGGGCCCCCAAGAGACCCAGTACTTC,CASSLAGPQETQYF
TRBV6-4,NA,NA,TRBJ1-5,TGTGCCAGCAGTGCCGAGGGCAATCAGCCCCAGCATTTT,CASSAEGNQPQHF
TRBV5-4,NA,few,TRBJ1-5,TGTGCCAGCAGCCAGGGGCAGGGATCGGGTCAGCCCCAGCATTTT,CASSQGQGSGQPQHF
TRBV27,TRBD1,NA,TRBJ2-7,TGTGCCAGCAGTCCAGTTACCGGGACAGCCTCCTACGAGCAGTACTTC,CASSPVTGTASYEQYF
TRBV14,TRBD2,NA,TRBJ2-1,TGTGCCAGCTCGCCCCGGACTAGCGGAATAATGGGTGAGCAGTTCTTC,CASSPRTSGIMGEQFF
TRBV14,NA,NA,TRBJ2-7,TGTGCCAGCAGCCAAGGGACAGCCTACGAGCAGTACTTC,CASSQGTAYEQYF
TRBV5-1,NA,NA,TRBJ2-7,TGCGCCAGCAGCTTGGGCCCCAGCGGGCGTTCCCCCTACGAGCAGTACTTC,CASSLGPSGRSPYEQYF
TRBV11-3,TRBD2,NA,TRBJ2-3,TGTGCCAGCAGCTCGACTAGCGGGGAGGTTGGAGATACGCAGTATTTT,CASSSTSGEVGDTQYF
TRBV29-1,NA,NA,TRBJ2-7,TGCAGCGTTGACCGGGGCTACGAGCAGTACTTC,CSVDRGYEQYF
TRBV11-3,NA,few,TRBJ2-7,TGTGCCAGCAGCCACCATTATTTATCCGGCGGCTGTGAGCAGTACTTC,CASSHHYLSGGCEQYF
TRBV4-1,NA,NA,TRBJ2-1,TGCGCCAGCAGCCAAGATTTCGGACTCTACAATGAGCAGTTCTTC,CASSQDFGLYNEQFF
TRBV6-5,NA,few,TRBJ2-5,TGTGCCAGCAGTTACTCCGGAGGGAGGGAGACCCAGTACTTC,CASSYSGGRETQYF
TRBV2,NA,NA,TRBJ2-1,TGTGCCAGCAGCCCCGGGGCAGGGGTGGACAATGAGCAGTTCTTC,CASSPGAGVDNEQFF